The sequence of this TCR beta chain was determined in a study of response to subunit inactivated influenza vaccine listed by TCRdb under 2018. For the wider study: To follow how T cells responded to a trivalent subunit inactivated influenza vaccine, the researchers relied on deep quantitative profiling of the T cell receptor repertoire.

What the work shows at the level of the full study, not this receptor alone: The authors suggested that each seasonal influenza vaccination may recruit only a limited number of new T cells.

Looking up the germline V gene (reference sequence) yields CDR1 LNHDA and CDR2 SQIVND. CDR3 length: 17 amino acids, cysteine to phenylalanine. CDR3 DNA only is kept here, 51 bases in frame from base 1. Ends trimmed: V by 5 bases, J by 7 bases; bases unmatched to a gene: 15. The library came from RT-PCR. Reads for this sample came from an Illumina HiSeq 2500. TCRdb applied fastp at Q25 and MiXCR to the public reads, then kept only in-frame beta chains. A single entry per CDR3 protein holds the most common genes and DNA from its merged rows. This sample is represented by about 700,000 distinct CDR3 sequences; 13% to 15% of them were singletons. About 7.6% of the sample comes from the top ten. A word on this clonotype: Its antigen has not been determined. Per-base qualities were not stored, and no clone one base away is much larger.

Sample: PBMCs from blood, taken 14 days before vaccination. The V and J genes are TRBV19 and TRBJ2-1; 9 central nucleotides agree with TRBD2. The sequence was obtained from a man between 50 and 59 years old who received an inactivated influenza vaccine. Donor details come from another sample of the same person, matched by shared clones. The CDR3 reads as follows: CASSFAGGPLVRNEQFF. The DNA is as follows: TGTGCCAGTAGTTTCGCGGGAGGGCCATTGGTTAGGAATGAGCAGTTCTTC.